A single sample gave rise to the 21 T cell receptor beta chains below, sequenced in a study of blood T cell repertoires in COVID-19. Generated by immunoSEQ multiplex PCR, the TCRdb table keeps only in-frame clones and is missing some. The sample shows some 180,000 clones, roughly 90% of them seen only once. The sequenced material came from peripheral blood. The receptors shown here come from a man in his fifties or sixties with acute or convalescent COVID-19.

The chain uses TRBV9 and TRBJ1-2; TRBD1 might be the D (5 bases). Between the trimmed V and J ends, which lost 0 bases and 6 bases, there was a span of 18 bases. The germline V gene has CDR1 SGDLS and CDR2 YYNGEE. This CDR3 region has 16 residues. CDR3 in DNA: TGTGCCAGCAGCGTAGGAGGCGGGGACCCAGGGCATGGCTACACCTTC. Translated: CASSVGGGDPGHGYTF. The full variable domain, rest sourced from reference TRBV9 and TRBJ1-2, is DSGVTQTPKHLITATGQRVTLRCSPRSGDLSVYWYQQSLDQGLQFLIQYYNGEERAKGNILERFSAQQFPDLHSELNLSSLELGDSALYFCASSVGGGDPGHGYTFGSGTRLTVV.

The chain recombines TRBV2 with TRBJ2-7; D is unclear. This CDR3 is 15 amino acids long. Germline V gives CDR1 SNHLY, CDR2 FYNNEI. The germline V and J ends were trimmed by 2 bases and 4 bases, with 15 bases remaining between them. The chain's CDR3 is CASSESVGDQYEQYF. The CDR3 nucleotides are TGTGCCAGCAGTGAATCTGTGGGCGACCAATACGAGCAGTACTTC.

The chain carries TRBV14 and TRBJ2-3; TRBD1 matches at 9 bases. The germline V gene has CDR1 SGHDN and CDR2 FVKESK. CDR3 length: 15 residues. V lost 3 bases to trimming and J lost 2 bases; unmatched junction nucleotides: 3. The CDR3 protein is CASSQGQGTTDTQYF. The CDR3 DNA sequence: TGTGCCAGCAGCCAGGGACAGGGAACCACAGATACGCAGTATTTT.

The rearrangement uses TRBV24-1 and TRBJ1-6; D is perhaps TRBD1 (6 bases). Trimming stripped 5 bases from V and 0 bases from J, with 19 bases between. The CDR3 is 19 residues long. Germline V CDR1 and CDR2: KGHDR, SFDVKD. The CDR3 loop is CATSAETGALSSYNSPLHF. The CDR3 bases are TGTGCCACCAGTGCAGAGACAGGCGCCCTGAGCTCCTATAATTCACCCCTCCACTTT.

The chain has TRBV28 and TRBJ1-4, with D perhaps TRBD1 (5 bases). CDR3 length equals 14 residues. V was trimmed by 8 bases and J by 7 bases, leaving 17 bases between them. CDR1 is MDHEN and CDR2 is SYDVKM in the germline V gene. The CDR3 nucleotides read TGTGCCAGCCTACCCGACGGGGGTGGTGAAAAACTGTTTTTT. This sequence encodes CASLPDGGGEKLFF.

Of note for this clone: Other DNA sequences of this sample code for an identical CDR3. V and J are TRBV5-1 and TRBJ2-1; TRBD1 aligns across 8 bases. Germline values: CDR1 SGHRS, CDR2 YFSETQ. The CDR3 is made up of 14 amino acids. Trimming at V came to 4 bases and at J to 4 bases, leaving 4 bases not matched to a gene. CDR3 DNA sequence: TGCGCCAGCAGCCCGGGACAGGAGTACAATGAGCAGTTCTTC. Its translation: CASSPGQEYNEQFF. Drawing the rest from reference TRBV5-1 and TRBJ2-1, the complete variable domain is KAGVTQTPRYLIKTRGQQVTLSCSPISGHRSVSWYQQTPGQGLQFLFEYFSETQRNKGNFPGRFSGRQFSNSRSEMNVSTLELGDSALYLCASSPGQEYNEQFFGPGTRLTVL.

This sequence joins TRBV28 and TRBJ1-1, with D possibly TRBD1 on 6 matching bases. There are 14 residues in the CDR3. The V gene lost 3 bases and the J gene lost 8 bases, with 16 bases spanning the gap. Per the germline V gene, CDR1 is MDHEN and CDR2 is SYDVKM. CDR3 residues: CASSLERQVSEAFF. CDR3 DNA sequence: TGTGCCAGCAGTTTGGAGCGACAGGTTAGCGAAGCTTTCTTT. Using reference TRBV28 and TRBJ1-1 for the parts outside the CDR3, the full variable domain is DVKVTQSSRYLVKRTGEKVFLECVQDMDHENMFWYRQDPGLGLRLIYFSYDVKMKEKGDIPEGYSVSREKKERFSLILESASTNQTSMYLCASSLERQVSEAFFGQGTRLTVV.

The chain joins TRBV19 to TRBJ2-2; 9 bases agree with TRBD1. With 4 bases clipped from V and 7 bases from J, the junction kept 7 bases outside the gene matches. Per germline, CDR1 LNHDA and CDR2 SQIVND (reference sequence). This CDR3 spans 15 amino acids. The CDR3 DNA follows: TGTGCCAGTAGTACGTGGACAGGGGAGGTCGGGGAGCTGTTTTTT. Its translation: CASSTWTGEVGELFF. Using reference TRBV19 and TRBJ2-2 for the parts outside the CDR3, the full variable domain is DGGITQSPKYLFRKEGQNVTLSCEQNLNHDAMYWYRQDPGQGLRLIYYSQIVNDFQKGDIAEGYSVSREKKESFPLTVTSAQKNPTAFYLCASSTWTGEVGELFFGEGSRLTVL.

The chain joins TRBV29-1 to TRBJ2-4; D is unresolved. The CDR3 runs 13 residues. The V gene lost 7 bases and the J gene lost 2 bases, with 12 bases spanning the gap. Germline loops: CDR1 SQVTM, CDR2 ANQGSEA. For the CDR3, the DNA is TGCAGCGACCAACTTCGAACCAAAAACATTCAGTACTTC. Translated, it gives CSDQLRTKNIQYF.

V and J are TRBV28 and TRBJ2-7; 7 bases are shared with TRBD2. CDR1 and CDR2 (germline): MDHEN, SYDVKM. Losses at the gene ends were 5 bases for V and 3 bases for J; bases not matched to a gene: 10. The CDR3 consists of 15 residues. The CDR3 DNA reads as TGTGCCAGCAGTCCCGGGAAGGGCGGGAGCTACGAGCAGTACTTC. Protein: CASSPGKGGSYEQYF.

In DNA, the CDR3 is TGTGCCAGGGCCCCTGAAGCTTTCTTT. As protein: CARAPEAFF. The chain combines TRBV7-3 with TRBJ1-1; no clear D. This CDR3 has 9 residues. The V and J ends lost 9 bases and 6 bases respectively, with 5 bases between them. In germline, CDR1 is SGHTA, CDR2 FQGTGA.

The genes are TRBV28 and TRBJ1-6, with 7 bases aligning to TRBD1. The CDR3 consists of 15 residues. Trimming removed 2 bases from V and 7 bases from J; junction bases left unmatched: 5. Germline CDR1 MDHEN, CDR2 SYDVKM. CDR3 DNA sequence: TGTGCCAGCAGTTTAGAGGCGACAGGGAATTCACCCCTCCACTTT. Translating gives CASSLEATGNSPLHF.

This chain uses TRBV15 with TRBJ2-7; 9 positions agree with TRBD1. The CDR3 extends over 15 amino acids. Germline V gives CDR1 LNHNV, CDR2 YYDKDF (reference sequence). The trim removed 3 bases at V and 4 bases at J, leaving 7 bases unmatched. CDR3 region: CATSRAGTGKYEQYF. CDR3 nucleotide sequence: TGTGCCACCAGCAGGGCCGGGACAGGGAAATACGAGCAGTACTTC.

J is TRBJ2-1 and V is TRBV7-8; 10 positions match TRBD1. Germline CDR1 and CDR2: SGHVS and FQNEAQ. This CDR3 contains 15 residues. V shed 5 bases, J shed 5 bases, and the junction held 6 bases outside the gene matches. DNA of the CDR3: TGTGCCAGCAGCCAGTCGGGACAGGGGAACAATGAGCAGTTCTTC. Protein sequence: CASSQSGQGNNEQFF.

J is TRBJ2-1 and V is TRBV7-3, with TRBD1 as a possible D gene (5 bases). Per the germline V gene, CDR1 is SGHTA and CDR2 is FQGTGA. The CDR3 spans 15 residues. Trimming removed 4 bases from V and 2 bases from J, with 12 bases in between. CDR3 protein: CASSSDRSAYNEQFF. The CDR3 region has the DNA TGTGCCAGCAGCTCCGACAGAAGCGCCTACAATGAGCAGTTCTTC.

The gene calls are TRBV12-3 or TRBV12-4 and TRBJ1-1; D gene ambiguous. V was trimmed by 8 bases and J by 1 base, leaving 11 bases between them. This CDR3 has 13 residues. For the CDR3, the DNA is TGTGCCAGCGCGCCTGTAGCGAACACTGAAGCTTTCTTT. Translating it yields CASAPVANTEAFF.

Written as DNA, the CDR3 is TGCGCCAGCAGTGACGGGAGGGCCACAGATACGCAGTATTTT. Its translation is CASSDGRATDTQYF. The chain uses TRBV10-1 and TRBJ2-3; 8 nucleotides match TRBD2. Germline V gives CDR1 WNHNN, CDR2 SYGVQD (reference sequence). J lost 2 bases, V lost 3 bases, and 1 base had no gene match. The CDR3 runs 14 residues.

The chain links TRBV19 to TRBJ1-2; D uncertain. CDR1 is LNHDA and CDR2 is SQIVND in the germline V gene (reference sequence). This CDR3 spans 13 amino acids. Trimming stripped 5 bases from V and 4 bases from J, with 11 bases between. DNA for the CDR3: TGTGCCAGTAGTCCCGGACTGATCTATGGCTACACCTTC. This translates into CASSPGLIYGYTF.

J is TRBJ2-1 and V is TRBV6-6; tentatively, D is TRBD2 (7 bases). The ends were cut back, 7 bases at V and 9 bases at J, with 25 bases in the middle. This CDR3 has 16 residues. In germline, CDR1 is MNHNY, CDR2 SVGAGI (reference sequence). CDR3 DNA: TGTGCCAGCACCTGGGTGGGGGGGGCGTCAAACAGTGAGCAGTTCTTC. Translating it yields CASTWVGGASNSEQFF.

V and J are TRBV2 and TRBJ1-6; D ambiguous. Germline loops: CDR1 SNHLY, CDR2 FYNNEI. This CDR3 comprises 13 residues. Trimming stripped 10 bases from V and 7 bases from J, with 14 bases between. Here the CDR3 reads CATSGEPNSPLHF. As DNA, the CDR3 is TGTGCCACCAGCGGAGAGCCAAATTCACCCCTCCACTTT.

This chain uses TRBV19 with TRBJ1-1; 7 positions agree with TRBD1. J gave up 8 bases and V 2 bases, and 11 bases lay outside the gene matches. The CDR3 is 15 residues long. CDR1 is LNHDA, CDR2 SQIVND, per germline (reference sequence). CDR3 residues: CASSIWGQGDVEAFF. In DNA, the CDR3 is TGTGCCAGTAGTATATGGGGGCAGGGGGACGTCGAAGCTTTCTTT.